This T cell receptor beta chain was observed in a study of Graves' ophthalmopathy and Graves' hyperthyroidism. On the study more broadly: The collection of peripheral blood took place at initial diagnosis, before any treatment.

Concerning this clonotype: No antigen is known for it.

Thyroid ultrasound, orbital computed tomography, TRAb, serum thyroxine and clinical symptoms formed the basis of diagnosis. The PBMCs had their origin in 7.5 to 10 ml of fresh peripheral blood. The germline CDR1 and CDR2 sequences are MGHDK and SYGVNS. CDR3 length: 13 amino acids. V lost 11 bases and J lost 3, with 13 bases in between. Study results and limitations: Most expanded clonotypes from thyroid (those above 0.001 frequency) were also found in blood.

From RNA, the CDR3 regions of TCR beta chains were amplified and sequenced. HTBI primers served in a first-round RT-PCR, which a second-round multiplex PCR followed. TCRdb processed the multiplex PCR reads anew with MiXCR; each CDR3 protein has one entry. Among approximately 640,000 distinct CDR3 sequences listed, roughly 41% were seen once. The gene calls are TRBV25-1 and TRBJ2-2; a possible D gene is TRBD1 (6 bases). The receptor was derived from an adult man with Graves' ophthalmopathy. Input material: peripheral blood. The CDR3 reads CACIDRHTGELFF. The CDR3 DNA reads TGTGCCTGTATCGACAGGCACACCGGGGAGCTGTTTTTT.